Presented here are 20 T cell receptor beta chains from one specimen sequenced in a study of shared clonotypes between healthy human individuals. Data came from immunoSEQ multiplex PCR; TCRdb stores just in-frame clones and leaves some out. The table lists around 690,000 clones, roughly 88% of them singletons. Sequenced input: memory CD8+ T cells from PBMCs. As for subset: CD45RO+ cells pooled with CCR7-negative TemRA cells. The origin of the receptors is a man younger than 30 in good health. Some clones in this sample may be carry-over from other donors' samples.

V usage is TRBV7-9 and J usage is TRBJ2-2; perhaps TRBD1 as D (5 bases). CDR1 and CDR2 from the germline V gene are SEHNR and FQNEAQ (reference sequence). V lost 1 base, J lost 0 bases, and 6 bases lay in between. The CDR3 has 15 residues. The CDR3 nucleotides read TGTGCCAGCAGCTTAGGGGGCGCGAACACCGGGGAGCTGTTTTTT. Translated: CASSLGGANTGELFF.

A remark on this clone: Other DNA sequences from this sample encode an identical CDR3 as well. This chain links TRBV7-9 with TRBJ2-7; the D is unclear. CDR1 and CDR2 from the germline V gene are SEHNR and FQNEAQ (reference sequence). This CDR3 spans 11 amino acids. Trimming removed 5 bases from V and 2 bases from J, with 4 bases in between. CDR3 amino acids: CASSAAYEQYF. CDR3 nucleotide sequence: TGTGCCAGCAGCGCTGCCTACGAGCAGTACTTC.

In its sample, this clone was seen once. The chain joins TRBV7-9 to TRBJ2-6; the D is unclear. In germline, CDR1 is SEHNR, CDR2 FQNEAQ (reference sequence). The CDR3 extends over 11 amino acids. The CDR3 DNA reads as TGTGGGGCCTCTGGGGCCAACGTCCTGACTTTC. Translating gives CGASGANVLTF.

The V call is TRBV6-1, the J call TRBJ2-1; TRBD2 agrees at 11 bases. Looked up from germline, CDR1 is MNHNS and CDR2 is SASEGT. The ends lost 4 bases at V and 9 bases at J; junction bases unmatched: 2. There are 13 residues in the CDR3. CDR3 loop: CASSGGLAAEQFF. CDR3 sequence (DNA): TGTGCCAGCAGTGGGGGACTAGCGGCTGAGCAGTTCTTC.

The genes are TRBV6-5 and TRBJ1-4; D unresolved. This CDR3 contains 15 residues. V was cut by 5 bases and J by 0 bases, with 10 bases left in between. Germline V gene data show CDR1 as MNHEY and CDR2 as SVGAGI. CDR3 bases: TGTGCCAGCAGTCCCCTCCCTGCAACTAATGAAAAACTGTTTTTT. Protein product: CASSPLPATNEKLFF.

CDR3 sequence: CASSLMAGGSTGELFF. The CDR3 DNA sequence: TGTGCCAGCAGCTTGATGGCGGGAGGGAGTACCGGGGAGCTGTTTTTT. The chain is built from TRBV5-6 and TRBJ2-2, with 9 bases matching TRBD2. The germline CDR1 and CDR2 sequences are SGHDT and YYEEEE. The length of the CDR3 is 16 residues. J was trimmed by 5 bases and V by 1 base; bases with no gene match: 6.

The chain carries TRBV27 and TRBJ1-5, with 10 bases lining up with TRBD1. Germline values: CDR1 MNHEY, CDR2 SMNVEV (reference sequence). J was trimmed by 7 bases and V by 5 bases; bases with no gene match: 11. This CDR3 is built from 16 residues. The CDR3 bases are TGTGCCAGCAGTGCTGCCGGGACAGGGGTGAGGCAGCCCCAGCATTTT. Protein product: CASSAAGTGVRQPQHF.

The chain employs TRBV7-9 and TRBJ2-7; no firm D call. Germline V gives CDR1 SEHNR, CDR2 FQNEAQ (reference sequence). V dropped 6 bases and J dropped 0 bases, with 12 bases sitting between them. The CDR3 runs 14 residues. CDR3 coding DNA: TGTGCCAGCAGTCCCCCGATTAGCTCCTACGAGCAGTACTTC. Its translation: CASSPPISSYEQYF.

This chain links TRBV6-6 with TRBJ2-2; no clear D. Germline V gene lookup returns CDR1 MNHNY and CDR2 SVGAGI (reference sequence). The CDR3 has 12 residues. Trimming left V 3 bases short and J 6 bases short, with 5 bases between. CDR3 residues: CASSYGPGELFF. Here the CDR3 DNA reads TGTGCCAGCAGTTATGGCCCCGGGGAGCTGTTTTTT.

This clone was picked up a small number of times. V gene TRBV2 combines with J gene TRBJ2-3; TRBD1 might be the D (6 bases). Germline V gene sequence: CDR1 SNHLY, CDR2 FYNNEI. V lost 6 bases and J lost 1, with 14 bases in between. The CDR3 runs 15 residues. CDR3 bases: TGTGCCAGCAGGTCGGGCAGGGGTGGCACAGATACGCAGTATTTT. Protein product: CASRSGRGGTDTQYF.

The chain employs TRBV2 and TRBJ2-5; no clear D gene. V shed 7 bases and J shed 3 bases, with 9 bases lying between them. The germline gives CDR1 SNHLY, CDR2 FYNNEI. The CDR3 is 12 residues long. DNA of the CDR3: TGTGCCAGCACTGGCTTGAAAGAGACCCAGTACTTC. Translated, it gives CASTGLKETQYF. Full variable domain (remainder filled in from reference TRBV2 and TRBJ2-5): EPEVTQTPSHQVTQMGQEVILRCVPISNHLYFYWYRQILGQKVEFLVSFYNNEISEKSEIFDDQFSVERPDGSNFTLKIRSTKLEDSAMYFCASTGLKETQYFGPGTRLLVL.

The V call is TRBV30, the J call TRBJ2-1, with TRBD1 as a possible D gene (6 bases). V was shortened by 0 bases and J by 0 bases, with 12 bases between the two germline ends. The CDR3 covers 16 residues. Germline V gene data show CDR1 as GTSNPN and CDR2 as SVGIG (reference sequence). The CDR3 sequence is CAWSVGAMSSYNEQFF. CDR3 coding DNA: TGTGCCTGGAGTGTGGGGGCCATGAGCTCCTACAATGAGCAGTTCTTC.

CDR3 nucleotides: TGTGCCAGCACCGACACCTACAATGAGCAGTTCTTC. The encoded protein is CASTDTYNEQFF. This chain links TRBV6-6 with TRBJ2-1; unclear D gene. Trimming left V 7 bases short and J 2 bases short, with 6 bases between. In germline, CDR1 is MNHNY, CDR2 SVGAGI (reference sequence). The CDR3 is 12 amino acids.

This clone has a single count. The chain joins TRBV27 to TRBJ1-1; a weak D match, TRBD1 (6 bases). Deletions cut 10 bases from V and 3 bases from J, with 18 bases between. The CDR3 totals 14 residues. CDR1 and CDR2 (germline): MNHEY, SMNVEV (reference sequence). The CDR3 sequence is CATKNRVGYTEAFF. CDR3 in DNA: TGTGCCACGAAAAACAGGGTAGGGTACACTGAAGCTTTCTTT.

This chain uses TRBV10-3 with TRBJ2-1, with TRBD2 as a possible D gene (5 bases). The CDR3 is 17 amino acids. CDR1 and CDR2 (germline): ENHRY, SYGVKD. Trimming cost V 4 bases and J 1 base, with 17 bases left between them. The CDR3 reads CAISGEGLAPSYNEQFF. In nucleotides, the CDR3 is TGTGCCATCAGTGGGGAAGGCCTAGCCCCTTCCTACAATGAGCAGTTCTTC.

The CDR3 sequence: CASSPESGSTDTQYF. DNA for the CDR3: TGTGCCAGCAGCCCTGAGAGCGGGAGCACAGATACGCAGTATTTT. The J gene is TRBJ2-3, the V gene TRBV11-3; D might be TRBD2 (6 bases). The germline V and J ends were trimmed by 5 bases and 0 bases, with 12 bases remaining between them. CDR3 length: 15 residues. Germline CDR1 SGHNT, CDR2 YENEEA.

The genes are TRBV27 and TRBJ2-3; D is possibly TRBD2 (6 bases). The germline V and J ends were trimmed by 2 bases and 0 bases, with 15 bases remaining between them. Germline loops: CDR1 MNHEY, CDR2 SMNVEV (reference sequence). CDR3 size: 17 residues. CDR3 sequence reads: CASSLLRGAPSTDTQYF. In DNA, the CDR3 is TGTGCCAGCAGTTTACTTCGCGGGGCCCCTAGCACAGATACGCAGTATTTT.

The chain employs TRBV19 and TRBJ1-2, with D perhaps TRBD1 (6 bases). The V end was cut by 3 bases, the J end by 4 bases, with 15 bases between. CDR1 LNHDA and CDR2 SQIVND come from the germline V gene (reference sequence). The CDR3 has 15 residues. The CDR3 DNA reads TGTGCCAGTAGTATTCGTGGACAGCTATTCTATGGCTACACCTTC. Encoded protein: CASSIRGQLFYGYTF.

J is TRBJ2-7 and V is TRBV27, with a weak D call TRBD2 (5 bases). The CDR3 extends over 12 amino acids. The germline V and J ends were trimmed by 3 bases and 6 bases, with 9 bases remaining between them. The germline V gene has CDR1 MNHEY and CDR2 SMNVEV (reference sequence). CDR3 in DNA: TGTGCCAGCAGTTTTCTAAGCGGCGAGCAGTACTTC. It codes for CASSFLSGEQYF.

The chain carries TRBV11-3 and TRBJ2-1; TRBD2 agrees at 9 bases. The CDR3 has 15 amino acids. Germline V lookup: CDR1 SGHNT, CDR2 YENEEA. J was trimmed by 7 bases and V by 0 bases; bases with no gene match: 4. CDR3 coding DNA: TGTGCCAGCAGCTTAGATTTAACTAGCGGGAATGAGCAGTTCTTC. Translation: CASSLDLTSGNEQFF.